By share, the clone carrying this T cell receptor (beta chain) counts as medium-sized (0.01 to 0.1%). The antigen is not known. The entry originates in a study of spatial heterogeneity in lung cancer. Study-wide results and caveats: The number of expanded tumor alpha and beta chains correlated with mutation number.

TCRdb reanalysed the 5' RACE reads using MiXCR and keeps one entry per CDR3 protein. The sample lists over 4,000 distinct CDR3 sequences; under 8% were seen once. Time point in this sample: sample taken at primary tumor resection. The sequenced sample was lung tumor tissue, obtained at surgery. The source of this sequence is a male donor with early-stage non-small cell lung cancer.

This CDR3 is CASSYGQETDTQYF. The DNA for the CDR3 is TGTGCCAGCAGCTACGGACAGGAAACAGATACGCAGTATTTT. The chain has TRBV11-2 and TRBJ2-3; 7 bases match TRBD1. The germline gives CDR1 SGHAT, CDR2 FQNNGV. The J segment lost 3 bases and the V segment lost 4 bases, leaving 4 bases of the junction unmatched. This CDR3 contains 14 residues.